This T cell receptor beta chain came from a study of Ad26.COV2.S vaccination and SARS-CoV-2 variants. Germline V gene data show CDR1 as GTSNPN and CDR2 as SVGIG (reference sequence). The V and J ends lost 1 base and 8 bases respectively, with 12 bases between them. This CDR3 is built from 13 residues. Whole-study results and caveats: Comparability of non-spike TCR breadth was observed across vaccine and placebo recipients. Placebo recipients showed lower spike-specific TCR breadth than vaccinees. Substantial breadth in spike-specific CD8+ and CD4+ T cell responses was reportedly seen after vaccination.

Using immunoSEQ multiplex PCR, the repertoire was profiled, and TCRdb retains in-frame clones only, with some absent. The table shows about 250,000 clones, with over 75% occurring only once. Worth noting for this clone: Its matching antigen is unknown.

Treatment: roughly 18 received Ad26.COV2.S at low or high dose, single or two shots; several received placebo; per-sample allocation not given. All samples were drawn on day 63, counting from the first vaccine or placebo injection. The individual, an adult aged 18-55 years, was a donor in Boston. The rearrangement joins TRBV30 to TRBJ1-5, with D uncertain. Sequenced material: peripheral blood, taken in a trial of Ad26.COV2.S vaccine versus placebo. This sequence originates from a person between 18 and 65 years old who received the Ad26.COV2.S COVID-19 vaccine or a placebo. CDR3 protein: CAWSGDPVEPQHF. CDR3 DNA sequence: TGTGCCTGGAGTGGGGATCCGGTAGAGCCCCAGCATTTT.